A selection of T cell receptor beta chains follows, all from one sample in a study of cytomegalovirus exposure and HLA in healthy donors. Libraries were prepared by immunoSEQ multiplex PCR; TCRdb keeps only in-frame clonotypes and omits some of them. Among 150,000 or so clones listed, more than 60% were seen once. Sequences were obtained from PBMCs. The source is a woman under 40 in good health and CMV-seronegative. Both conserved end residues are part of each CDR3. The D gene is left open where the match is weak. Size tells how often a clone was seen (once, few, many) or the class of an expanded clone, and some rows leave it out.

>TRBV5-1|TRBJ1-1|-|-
TGCGCCAGCAGGCATCCCGGGACACAGAACACTGAAGCTTTCTTT
CASRHPGTQNTEAFF
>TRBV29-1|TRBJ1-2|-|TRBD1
TGCAGCGTTGGGACAGGGGATAACGGCTACACCTTC
CSVGTGDNGYTF
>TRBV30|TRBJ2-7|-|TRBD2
TGTGCCTGGCGGGGGACTAGCGGGGGGGAGCAGTACTTC
CAWRGTSGGEQYF
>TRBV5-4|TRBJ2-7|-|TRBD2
TGTGCCAGCAGCTTGGGGGGACTATACGAGCAGTACTTC
CASSLGGLYEQYF
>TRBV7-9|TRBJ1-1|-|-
TGTGCCAGCAGCTTAGAGGGACTGAGCTTTGAAGCTTTCTTT
CASSLEGLSFEAFF
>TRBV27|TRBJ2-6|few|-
TGTGCCAGCAGCAGCGTCCTTAGCTCTGGGGCCAACGTCCTGACTTTC
CASSSVLSSGANVLTF
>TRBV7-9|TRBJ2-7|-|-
TGTGCCAGCAGCTTTGCCGACAGCTCCTACGAGCAGTACTTC
CASSFADSSYEQYF
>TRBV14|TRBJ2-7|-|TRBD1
TGTGCCAGCAGCCAAGACCTGGGACAGGGGGCCGAGGACGAGCAGTACTTC
CASSQDLGQGAEDEQYF
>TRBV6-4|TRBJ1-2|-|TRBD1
TGTGCCAGCAGTGACCCTAAAACAGGGGTGTCGGGCTACACCTTC
CASSDPKTGVSGYTF
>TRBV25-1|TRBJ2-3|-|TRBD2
TGTGCCAGCACGGTAGAGCGGGGGTTTTCAGATACGCAGTATTTT
CASTVERGFSDTQYF
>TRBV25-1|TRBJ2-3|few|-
TGTGCCAGCTCCTCGGCGGCCACAGATACGCAGTATTTT
CASSSAATDTQYF
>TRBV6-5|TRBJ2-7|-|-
TGTGCCAGCAGTTACTCTCACAGGGTGGGCTACGAGCAGTACTTC
CASSYSHRVGYEQYF
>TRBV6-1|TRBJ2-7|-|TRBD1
TGTGCCAGCAGTACCGACAGGGGGTGGAACGAGCAGTACTTC
CASSTDRGWNEQYF
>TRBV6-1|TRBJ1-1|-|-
TGTGCCAGCATTCCAGGGTGGAGCACTGAAGCTTTCTTT
CASIPGWSTEAFF
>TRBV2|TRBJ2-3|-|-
TGTGCCACTAAGCAATCGGCGGGTGGGGATACGCAGTATTTT
CATKQSAGGDTQYF
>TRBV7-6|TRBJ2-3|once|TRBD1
TGTGCCAGCAGCTTAGCCCCCGGGACAGGTACTAGCACAGATACGCAGTATTTT
CASSLAPGTGTSTDTQYF
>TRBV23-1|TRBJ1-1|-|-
TGCGCCAGCATCCGGGGAGGGTTGGGGACTGAAGCTTTCTTT
CASIRGGLGTEAFF
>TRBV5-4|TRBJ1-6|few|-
TGTGCCAGCAGCTTGCCCGGAGACCTCTATAATTCACCCCTCCACTTT
CASSLPGDLYNSPLHF
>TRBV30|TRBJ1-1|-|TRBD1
TGTGCCTGGAGTAGTACAGGGGCGAGCCAAGCTTTCTTT
CAWSSTGASQAFF
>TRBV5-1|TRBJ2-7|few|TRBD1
TGCGCCAGCAGGCGTGCCGGACAGGGGGACTACGAGCAGTACTTC
CASRRAGQGDYEQYF
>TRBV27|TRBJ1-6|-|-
TGTGCCAGCTGGCGGGGGACTAATTCACCCCTCCACTTT
CASWRGTNSPLHF
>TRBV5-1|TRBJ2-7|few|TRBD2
TGCGCCAGCAGCTTGAGGGCTAGCGGTGGTTCCTACGAGCAGTACTTC
CASSLRASGGSYEQYF
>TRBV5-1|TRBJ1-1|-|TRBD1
TGCGCCAGCAGCTTGGGAGCCGGGACAGGCAAATACTTTGAAGCTTTCTTT
CASSLGAGTGKYFEAFF
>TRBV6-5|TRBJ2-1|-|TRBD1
TGTGCCAGCAGTTCAGGGGGCGCGAACTCGGTTGAGCAGTTCTTC
CASSSGGANSVEQFF
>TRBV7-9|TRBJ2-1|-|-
TGTGCCAGCAGCTTAGAGTCCGTTGGGGGGAGGCAGTTCTTC
CASSLESVGGRQFF
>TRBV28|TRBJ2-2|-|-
TGTGCCAGCAGCCTTATTGGTGCAACGGGCACCGGGGAGCTGTTTTTT
CASSLIGATGTGELFF
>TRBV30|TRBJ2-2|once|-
TGTGCCTGGACAGATAACACCGGGGAGCTGTTTTTT
CAWTDNTGELFF
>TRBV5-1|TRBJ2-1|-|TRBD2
TGCGCCAGCAGCTTGGCGCTAGCGGTGAATGAGCAGTTCTTC
CASSLALAVNEQFF
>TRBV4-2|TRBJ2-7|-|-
TGTGCCAGCAGCCAAGGTTGGGGGCCCTACGAGCAGTACTTC
CASSQGWGPYEQYF
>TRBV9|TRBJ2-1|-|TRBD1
TGTGCCAGCAGCGTAGGGGGACAGGGGGCGGTCAATGAGCAGTTCTTC
CASSVGGQGAVNEQFF
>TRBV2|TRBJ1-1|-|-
TGTGCCAGCACAGAGAACACTGAAGCTTTCTTT
CASTENTEAFF
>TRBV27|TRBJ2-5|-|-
TGTGCCAGCAGTTTATACGGGAGCCAAGAGACCCAGTACTTC
CASSLYGSQETQYF
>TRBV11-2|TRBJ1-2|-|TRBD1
TGTGCCAGCAGCTTAAAGACAGGGAACTATGGCTACACCTTC
CASSLKTGNYGYTF
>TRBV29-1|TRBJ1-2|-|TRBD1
TGCAGCGTTGGGGACAGGGGGTCTAACTATGGCTACACCTTC
CSVGDRGSNYGYTF
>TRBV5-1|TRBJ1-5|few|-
TGCGCCAGCAGCTGGGGGGGGGAAGGGCGCAATCAGCCCCAGCATTTT
CASSWGGEGRNQPQHF
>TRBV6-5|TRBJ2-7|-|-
TGTGCCAGCAGTCCTGTGGGGGGGCCTGAATACGAGCAGTACTTC
CASSPVGGPEYEQYF
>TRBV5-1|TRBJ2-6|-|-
TGCGCCAGCAGCAAATCAGGGTTGACCTCTGGGGCCAACGGCCTGACTTTC
CASSKSGLTSGANGLTF
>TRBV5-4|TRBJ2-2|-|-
TGTGCCAGCATAGACAAGAACACCGGGGAGCTGTTTTTT
CASIDKNTGELFF
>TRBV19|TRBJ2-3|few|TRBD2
TGTGCCAGTAGTATAGCCCTAGCGGGGGTCGGGGATACGCAGTATTTT
CASSIALAGVGDTQYF
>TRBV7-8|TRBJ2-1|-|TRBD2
TGTGCCAGCAGCACTCGGACTAGCGGCTACAATGAGCAGTTCTTC
CASSTRTSGYNEQFF
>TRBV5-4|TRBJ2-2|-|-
TGTGCCAGCAGCTGGACTACCGCCGGGGAGCTGTTTTTT
CASSWTTAGELFF
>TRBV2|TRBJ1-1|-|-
TGTGCCAGCAGTGAACCGACAGTCCCCATGAACACTGAAGCTTTCTTT
CASSEPTVPMNTEAFF
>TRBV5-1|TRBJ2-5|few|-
TGCGCCAGCAGCTTGGACCAGCGGGAGACCCAGTACTTC
CASSLDQRETQYF
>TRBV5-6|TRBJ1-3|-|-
TGTGCCAGCAGCTTGAGACCCAGGGTTGGAAACACCATATATTTT
CASSLRPRVGNTIYF
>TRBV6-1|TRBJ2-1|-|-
TGTGCCAGCCAATCCGGGGATGGCTCCTACAATGAGCAGTTCTTC
CASQSGDGSYNEQFF
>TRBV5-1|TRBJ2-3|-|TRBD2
TGCGCCAGCAGCTCGGTAGCGGGGGGTAGGACAGATACGCAGTATTTT
CASSSVAGGRTDTQYF
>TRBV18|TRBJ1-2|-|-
TGTGCCAGCTCACCGTCCTCTGAGAGGGGCTACACCTTC
CASSPSSERGYTF
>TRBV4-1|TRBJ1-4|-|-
TGCGCCAGCAGCCTTCAAGGCCGGGCGGGAGCTGGAAAACTGTTTTTT
CASSLQGRAGAGKLFF
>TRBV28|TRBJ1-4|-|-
TGTGCCAGCAGTTCCGTTCGCGGCATTAATGAAAAACTGTTTTTT
CASSSVRGINEKLFF
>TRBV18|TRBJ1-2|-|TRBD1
TGTGCCAGCTCACCTACAGGGGGTGAGGGCTACACCTTC
CASSPTGGEGYTF
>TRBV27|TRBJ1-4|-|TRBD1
TGTGCCAGCAGTTCCTCTCGACAGGGCACAGGGAATGAAAAACTGTTTTTT
CASSSSRQGTGNEKLFF
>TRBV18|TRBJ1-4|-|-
TGTGCCAGCTCACCCGATAGGAGGGGAGGCGAAAAACTGTTTTTT
CASSPDRRGGEKLFF
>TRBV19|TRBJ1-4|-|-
TGTGCCAGTAGTAACACCCGAAATGAAAAACTGTTTTTT
CASSNTRNEKLFF
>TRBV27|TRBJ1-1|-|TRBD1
TGTGCCAGCACCAGGACAGGGTTGAACACTGAAGCTTTCTTT
CASTRTGLNTEAFF
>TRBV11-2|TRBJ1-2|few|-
TGTGCCAGCAGCTTAAGCAACTCTGGCTACACCTTC
CASSLSNSGYTF
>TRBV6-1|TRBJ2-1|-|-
TGTGCCAGCAGTGAAGGTACAGCCAACAATGAGCAGTTCTTC
CASSEGTANNEQFF
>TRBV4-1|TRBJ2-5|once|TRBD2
TGCGCCAGCAGCCAGAATCCGGGACTAGCGGGGGGGTTGGAGACCCAGTACTTC
CASSQNPGLAGGLETQYF
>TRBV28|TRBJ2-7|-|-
TGTGCCAGCAGTTTGAGTCACCTAGGTAGCGACGAGCAGTACTTC
CASSLSHLGSDEQYF
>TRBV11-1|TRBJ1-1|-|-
TGTGCCGGAAAAGACGGAGGGACTGAAGCTTTCTTT
CAGKDGGTEAFF